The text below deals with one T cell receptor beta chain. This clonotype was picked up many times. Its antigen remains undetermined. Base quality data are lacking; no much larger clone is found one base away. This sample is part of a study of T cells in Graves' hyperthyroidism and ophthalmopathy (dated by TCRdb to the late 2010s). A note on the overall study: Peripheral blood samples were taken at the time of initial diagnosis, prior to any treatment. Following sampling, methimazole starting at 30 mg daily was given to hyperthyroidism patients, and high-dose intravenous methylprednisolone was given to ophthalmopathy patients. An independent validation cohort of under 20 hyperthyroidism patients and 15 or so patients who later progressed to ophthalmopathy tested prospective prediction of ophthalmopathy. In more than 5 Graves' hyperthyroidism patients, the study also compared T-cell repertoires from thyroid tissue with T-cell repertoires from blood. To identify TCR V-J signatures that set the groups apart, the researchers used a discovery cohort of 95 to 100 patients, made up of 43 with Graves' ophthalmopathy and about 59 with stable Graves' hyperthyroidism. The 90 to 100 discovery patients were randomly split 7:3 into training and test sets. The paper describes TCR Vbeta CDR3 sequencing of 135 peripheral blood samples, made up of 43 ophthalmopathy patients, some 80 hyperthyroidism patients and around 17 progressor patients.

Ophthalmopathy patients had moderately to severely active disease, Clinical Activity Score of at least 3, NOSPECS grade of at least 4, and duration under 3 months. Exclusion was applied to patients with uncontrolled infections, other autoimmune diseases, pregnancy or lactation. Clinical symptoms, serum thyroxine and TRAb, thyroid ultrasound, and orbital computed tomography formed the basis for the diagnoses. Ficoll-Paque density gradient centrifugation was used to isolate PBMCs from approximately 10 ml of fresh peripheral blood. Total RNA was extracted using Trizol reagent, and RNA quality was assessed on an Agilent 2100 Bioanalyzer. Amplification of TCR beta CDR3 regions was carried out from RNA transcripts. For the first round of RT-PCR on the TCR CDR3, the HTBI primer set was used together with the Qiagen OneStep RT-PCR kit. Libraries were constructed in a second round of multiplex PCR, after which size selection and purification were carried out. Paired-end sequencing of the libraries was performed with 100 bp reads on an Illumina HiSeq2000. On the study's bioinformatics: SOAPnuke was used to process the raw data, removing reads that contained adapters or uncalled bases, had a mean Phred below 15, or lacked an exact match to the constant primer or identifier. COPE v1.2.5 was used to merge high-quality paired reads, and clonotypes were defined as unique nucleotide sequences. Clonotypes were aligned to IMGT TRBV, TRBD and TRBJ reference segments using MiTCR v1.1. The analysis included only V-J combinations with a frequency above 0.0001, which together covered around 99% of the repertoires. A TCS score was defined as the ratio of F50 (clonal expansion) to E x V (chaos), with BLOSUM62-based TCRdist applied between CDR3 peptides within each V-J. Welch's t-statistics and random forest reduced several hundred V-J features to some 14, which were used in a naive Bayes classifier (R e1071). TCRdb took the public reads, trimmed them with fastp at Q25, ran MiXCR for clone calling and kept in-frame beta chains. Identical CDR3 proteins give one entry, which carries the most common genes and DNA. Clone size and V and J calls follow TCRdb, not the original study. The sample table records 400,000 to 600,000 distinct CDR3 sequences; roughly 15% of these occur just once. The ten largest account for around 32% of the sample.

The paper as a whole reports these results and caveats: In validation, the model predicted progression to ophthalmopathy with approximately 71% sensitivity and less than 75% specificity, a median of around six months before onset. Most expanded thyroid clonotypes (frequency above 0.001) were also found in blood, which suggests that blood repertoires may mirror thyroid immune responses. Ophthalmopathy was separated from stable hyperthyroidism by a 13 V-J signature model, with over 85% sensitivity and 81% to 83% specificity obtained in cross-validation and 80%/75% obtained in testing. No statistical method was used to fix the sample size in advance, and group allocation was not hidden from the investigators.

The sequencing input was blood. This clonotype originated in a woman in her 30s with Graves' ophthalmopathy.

The CDR3 region has the sequence CASSPQGAGYGYTF. In nucleotide form, the sequence is TGTGCCAGCAGTCCACAGGGGGCGGGGTATGGCTACACCTTC. The receptor chain draws on TRBV12-3 or TRBV12-4 and TRBJ1-2, with TRBD1 identical over 9 junction bases. Inclusive of the bounding cysteine and phenylalanine, the CDR3 is 14 residues long. This entry keeps only the CDR3 DNA: 42 bases, framed from base 1. Germline trimming: 5 bases from V, 5 bases from J; junction bases outside gene matches: 6.